This entry features one T cell receptor beta chain sequence. The target antigen is unknown. This entry comes from a study of human T cells and chemical hapten exposure. Study outcomes and limitations: The study found that DPC sensitization did not change TCRs above 1 in 1000 frequency.

Time point defined: healthy volunteer bleed at 6 weeks. Extraction of total RNA was performed on unfractionated whole blood. Germline values: CDR1 SEHNR, CDR2 FQNEAQ (reference sequence). The CDR3 length is 15 residues. V was pared by 3 bases and J by 4 bases, with 4 bases of the junction left unmatched. TCRdb used MiXCR to reprocess the RACE reads, holding one entry per CDR3 protein. The profile covers about 77,000 distinct CDR3 sequences, with approximately 8.1% appearing a single time and around 1.7% taken by the ten largest. Sequencing was done on a sample of whole blood. The clonotype originates from a female donor in good health. Some clones in this sample may be carry-over from other donors' samples. The rearrangement uses TRBV7-9 and TRBJ1-2, with 11 nucleotides matching TRBD1. The CDR3 protein is CASSFGTGGPYGYTF. CDR3 nucleotides: TGTGCCAGCAGCTTTGGGACAGGGGGGCCCTATGGCTACACCTTC.